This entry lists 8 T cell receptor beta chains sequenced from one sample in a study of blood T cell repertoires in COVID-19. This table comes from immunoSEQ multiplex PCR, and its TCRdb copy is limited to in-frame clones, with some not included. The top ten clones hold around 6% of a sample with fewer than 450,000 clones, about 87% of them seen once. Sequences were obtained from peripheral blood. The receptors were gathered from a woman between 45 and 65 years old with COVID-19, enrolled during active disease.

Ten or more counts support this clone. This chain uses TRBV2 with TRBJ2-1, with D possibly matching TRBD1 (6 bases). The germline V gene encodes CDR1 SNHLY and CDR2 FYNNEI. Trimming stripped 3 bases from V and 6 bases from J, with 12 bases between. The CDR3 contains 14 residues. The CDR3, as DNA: TGTGCCAGCAGTGACAACAGGGACCCCAATGAGCAGTTCTTC. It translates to CASSDNRDPNEQFF.

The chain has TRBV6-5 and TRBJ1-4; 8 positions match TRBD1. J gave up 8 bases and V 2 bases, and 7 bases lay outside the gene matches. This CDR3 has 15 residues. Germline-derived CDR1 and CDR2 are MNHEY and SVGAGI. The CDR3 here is CASSYTTGANEKLFF. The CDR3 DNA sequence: TGTGCCAGCAGTTACACGACAGGGGCGAACGAAAAACTGTTTTTT.

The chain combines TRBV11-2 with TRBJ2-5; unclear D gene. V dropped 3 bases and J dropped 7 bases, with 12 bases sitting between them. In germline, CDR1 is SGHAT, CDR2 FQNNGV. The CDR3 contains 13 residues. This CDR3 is CASSFTELATQYF. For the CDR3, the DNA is TGTGCCAGCAGCTTCACAGAGCTGGCGACCCAGTACTTC.

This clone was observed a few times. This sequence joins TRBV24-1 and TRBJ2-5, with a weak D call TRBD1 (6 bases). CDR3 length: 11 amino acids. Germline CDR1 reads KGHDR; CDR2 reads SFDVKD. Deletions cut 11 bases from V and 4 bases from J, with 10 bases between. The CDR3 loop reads CAIQGRETQYF. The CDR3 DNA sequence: TGTGCCATACAGGGTAGAGAGACCCAGTACTTC.

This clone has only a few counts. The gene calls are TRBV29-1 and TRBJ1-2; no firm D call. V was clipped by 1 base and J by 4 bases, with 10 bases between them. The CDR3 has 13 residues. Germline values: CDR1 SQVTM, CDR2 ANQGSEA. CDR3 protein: CSVEGGPFYGYTF. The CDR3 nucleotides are TGCAGCGTTGAAGGAGGGCCCTTCTATGGCTACACCTTC.

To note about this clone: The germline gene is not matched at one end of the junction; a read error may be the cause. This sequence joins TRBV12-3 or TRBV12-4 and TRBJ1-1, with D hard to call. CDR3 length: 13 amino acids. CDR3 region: CASTIRGDTGAFF. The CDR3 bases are TGTGCCAGCACCATCCGTGGCGACACTGGAGCTTTCTTT.

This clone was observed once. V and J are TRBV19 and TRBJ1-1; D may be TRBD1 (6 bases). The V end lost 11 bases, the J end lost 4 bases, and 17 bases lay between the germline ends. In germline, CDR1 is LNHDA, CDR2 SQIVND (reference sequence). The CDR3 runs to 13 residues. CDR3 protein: CAARTGPGTEAFF. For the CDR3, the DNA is TGTGCCGCACGAACAGGGCCGGGCACTGAAGCTTTCTTT.

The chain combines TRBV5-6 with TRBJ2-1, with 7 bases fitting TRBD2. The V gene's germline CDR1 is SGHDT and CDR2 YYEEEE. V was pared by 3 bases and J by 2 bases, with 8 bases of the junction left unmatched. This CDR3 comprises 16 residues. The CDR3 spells CASSSLADHPYNEQFF. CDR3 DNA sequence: TGTGCCAGCAGCTCGCTAGCGGACCATCCCTACAATGAGCAGTTCTTC.